This T cell receptor (beta chain) was found in a study of blood T cells in healthy people across ages. Then a second PCR, running roughly 7 to 12 cycles, was carried out with a sample-barcoded 5' primer and a J-beta primer mix. Via MiXCR, TCRdb re-called the 5' RACE reads, giving one row per CDR3 protein. The table lists 500,000 to 600,000 distinct CDR3 sequences, 27% of them singletons. This clonotype was detected only a few times. The length of the CDR3 is 14 residues. Per the germline V gene, CDR1 is SGDLS and CDR2 is YYNGEE. V trimming: 5 bases; J trimming: 7 bases; junction bases outside the gene matches: 6.

The chain employs TRBV9 and TRBJ2-2; 9 nucleotides agree with TRBD1. Sequenced material: blood. The receptor was derived from a woman in her 70s in good health. CDR3 coding DNA: TGTGCCAGCAGATCGGACAGGGGAATCGGGGAGCTGTTTTTT. Encoded protein: CASRSDRGIGELFF.